Presented here are 16 T cell receptor beta chains from one specimen sequenced in a study of identifying expanded T cells in peripheral blood. The table came from immunoSEQ multiplex PCR; TCRdb's copy has only in-frame clones and leaves some out. This table holds roughly 92,000 clones, more than 70% found once. The sequenced sample was blood. The receptors were gathered from a person aged 18 to 70 in good health.

This rearrangement joins TRBV5-1 to TRBJ2-2; no firm D call. The V gene lost 4 bases and the J gene lost 0 bases, with 22 bases spanning the gap. CDR1 is SGHRS, CDR2 YFSETQ, per germline. The CDR3 contains 19 residues. In DNA, the CDR3 is TGCGCCAGCAGCCGAAGTATGCGTACCGGGCCTTCGAACACCGGGGAGCTGTTTTTT. It encodes CASSRSMRTGPSNTGELFF. Filled out from reference TRBV5-1 and TRBJ2-2, the complete variable domain reads KAGVTQTPRYLIKTRGQQVTLSCSPISGHRSVSWYQQTPGQGLQFLFEYFSETQRNKGNFPGRFSGRQFSNSRSEMNVSTLELGDSALYLCASSRSMRTGPSNTGELFFGEGSRLTVL.

This clone was recorded once. This sequence joins TRBV7-9 and TRBJ2-7; 7 nucleotides align to TRBD1. CDR3 length equals 16 residues. Germline V CDR1 and CDR2: SEHNR, FQNEAQ (reference sequence). V gave up 4 bases and J gave up 2 bases; unmatched junction bases: 11. CDR3: CASSSTGARSAYEQYF. The CDR3 DNA is TGTGCCAGCAGCTCCACAGGGGCTCGATCGGCCTACGAGCAGTACTTC.

This clone was seen only a few times. The V gene is TRBV29-1, the J gene TRBJ1-2; no reliable D call. The CDR3 extends over 10 amino acids. Germline values: CDR1 SQVTM, CDR2 ANQGSEA. CDR3 protein: CSPGIYGYTF. The CDR3, as DNA: TGCAGTCCGGGGATCTATGGCTACACCTTC. Based on the CDR3 plus reference TRBV29-1 and TRBJ1-2, the full variable domain is SAVISQKPSRDICQRGTSLTIQCQVDSQVTMMFWYRQQPGQSLTLIATANQGSEATYESGFVIDKFPISRPNLTFSTLTVSNMSPEDSSIYLCSPGIYGYTFGSGTRLTVV.

This clone was seen a few times. The chain joins TRBV7-2 to TRBJ1-2; D not certain. The CDR3 covers 11 residues. V was trimmed by 2 bases and J by 4 bases, leaving 2 bases between them. Germline V lookup: CDR1 SGHTA, CDR2 FQGNSA. In DNA, the CDR3 is TGTGCCAGCAGCTTAACCTATGGCTACACCTTC. Encoded protein: CASSLTYGYTF. The full variable domain, with the rest looked up from reference TRBV7-2 and TRBJ1-2, is GAGVSQSPSNKVTEKGKDVELRCDPISGHTALYWYRQSLGQGLEFLIYFQGNSAPDKSGLPSDRFSAERTGGSVSTLTIQRTQQEDSAVYLCASSLTYGYTFGSGTRLTVV.

This clone showed up just a few times. No conserved phenylalanine or tryptophan is present at the end of the CDR3, so a read error is the likely explanation. The DNA is omitted, as the CDR3 cannot be located on it reliably, and the CDR3 follows TCRdb's listing. The V gene is TRBV7-9, the J gene TRBJ1-6. CDR1 SEHNR and CDR2 FQNEAQ come from the germline V gene (reference sequence). A total of 9 residues make up the CDR3, ends included. The CDR3 is CASSVHCLC.

The V call is TRBV6-5, the J call TRBJ1-6, with a tentative D call TRBD1 (6 bases). CDR3 length equals 16 residues. V dropped 2 bases and J dropped 0 bases, with 8 bases sitting between them. CDR1 and CDR2 (germline): MNHEY, SVGAGI. CDR3 sequence reads: CASSYTGSSYNSPLHF. CDR3 sequence (DNA): TGTGCCAGCAGTTACACAGGGAGCTCCTATAATTCACCCCTCCACTTT.

This clone was observed once. The rearrangement uses TRBV7-9 and TRBJ2-3; no clear D gene. This CDR3 has 15 residues. The ends were cut back, 1 base at V and 1 base at J, with 9 bases in the middle. Germline values: CDR1 SEHNR, CDR2 FQNEAQ (reference sequence). For the CDR3, the DNA is TGTGCCAGCAGCTTAGGTCTCCCCGGCACAGATACGCAGTATTTT. It encodes CASSLGLPGTDTQYF. The full variable domain, with the rest looked up from reference TRBV7-9 and TRBJ2-3, is DTGVSQNPRHKITKRGQNVTFRCDPISEHNRLYWYRQTLGQGPEFLTYFQNEAQLEKSRLLSDRFSAERPKGSFSTLEIQRTEQGDSAMYLCASSLGLPGTDTQYFGPGTRLTVL.

The V gene is TRBV4-1, the J gene TRBJ1-1; 8 bases align to TRBD1. From germline, CDR1 is MGHRA and CDR2 YSYEKL. This CDR3 region has 15 residues. With V trimmed by 4 bases and J by 5 bases, 9 bases remained unmatched. CDR3 region: CASSLQTGAKTEAFF. CDR3 DNA sequence: TGCGCCAGCAGCCTCCAGACAGGGGCTAAGACTGAAGCTTTCTTT.

This chain joins TRBV7-9 and TRBJ2-7; weak D call: TRBD2 (5 bases). The germline V and J ends were trimmed by 4 bases and 0 bases, with 16 bases remaining between them. Germline V CDR1 and CDR2: SEHNR, FQNEAQ (reference sequence). This CDR3 is 16 amino acids long. The CDR3 here is CASSSTGVRYSYEQYF. CDR3 in DNA: TGTGCCAGCAGCTCCACCGGGGTCCGCTACTCCTACGAGCAGTACTTC.

The rearrangement uses TRBV2 and TRBJ2-2; D is perhaps TRBD2 (5 bases). V lost 3 bases to trimming and J lost 4 bases, with 12 bases between them. There are 15 residues in the CDR3. Germline V gene sequence: CDR1 SNHLY, CDR2 FYNNEI. The CDR3 DNA follows: TGTGCCAGCAGTGACCGCCTAGCAGGCACCGGGGAGCTGTTTTTT. It specifies CASSDRLAGTGELFF.

The chain is built from TRBV7-2 and TRBJ1-5; perhaps TRBD1 as D (6 bases). The CDR3 runs 15 residues. CDR1 is SGHTA and CDR2 is FQGNSA in the germline V gene. Trimming removed 6 bases from V and 2 bases from J, with 14 bases in between. The CDR3 is CASSSQGHGNQPQHF. The CDR3 bases are TGTGCCAGCAGTTCGCAGGGACACGGCAATCAGCCCCAGCATTTT.

The chain combines TRBV5-3 with TRBJ2-3, with D uncertain. TRBV5-3 is treated as an ORF (open reading frame) with a function not yet certain. The CDR3 spans 18 residues. Trimming shortened V by 3 bases and J by 2 bases, and 22 bases separated the two germline ends. The CDR3 DNA reads as TGTGCCAGAAGCTCCACACTCCGACCAGGTCTGAACACAGATACGCAGTATTTT. Its protein product is CARSSTLRPGLNTDTQYF.

The chain employs TRBV5-1 and TRBJ1-3, with a possible D match to TRBD1 (5 bases). CDR1 and CDR2 (germline): SGHRS, YFSETQ. The ends were cut back, 0 bases at V and 4 bases at J, with 5 bases in the middle. There are 13 residues in the CDR3. CDR3: CASSLGDGNTIYF. The CDR3 DNA is TGCGCCAGCAGCTTGGGGGACGGAAACACCATATATTTT.

V is TRBV5-1 and J is TRBJ1-1, with D hard to call. The CDR3 length is 12 residues. The germline CDR1 and CDR2 sequences are SGHRS and YFSETQ. With 0 bases removed from V and 8 bases from J, the gap between germline ends came to 8 bases. CDR3 residues: CASSLGPTEAFF. The CDR3 DNA reads TGCGCCAGCAGCTTGGGGCCTACCGAAGCTTTCTTT.

V is TRBV25-1 and J is TRBJ1-1; D is uncertain. The ends were cut back, 5 bases at V and 7 bases at J, with 14 bases in the middle. The CDR3 totals 13 residues. CDR1 is MGHDK, CDR2 SYGVNS, per germline. Here the CDR3 reads CASSLKSRNEAFF. CDR3 nucleotide sequence: TGTGCCAGCAGTCTGAAGTCCAGGAATGAAGCTTTCTTT.

The chain recombines TRBV7-6 with TRBJ2-7, with a possible D match to TRBD1 (6 bases). This CDR3 has 13 amino acids. The V end lost 4 bases, the J end lost 3 bases, and 10 bases lay between the germline ends. Per germline, CDR1 SGHVS and CDR2 FNYEAQ. The CDR3 reads CASSSRGGYEQYF. Written as DNA, the CDR3 is TGTGCCAGCAGCTCTAGAGGGGGCTACGAGCAGTACTTC.